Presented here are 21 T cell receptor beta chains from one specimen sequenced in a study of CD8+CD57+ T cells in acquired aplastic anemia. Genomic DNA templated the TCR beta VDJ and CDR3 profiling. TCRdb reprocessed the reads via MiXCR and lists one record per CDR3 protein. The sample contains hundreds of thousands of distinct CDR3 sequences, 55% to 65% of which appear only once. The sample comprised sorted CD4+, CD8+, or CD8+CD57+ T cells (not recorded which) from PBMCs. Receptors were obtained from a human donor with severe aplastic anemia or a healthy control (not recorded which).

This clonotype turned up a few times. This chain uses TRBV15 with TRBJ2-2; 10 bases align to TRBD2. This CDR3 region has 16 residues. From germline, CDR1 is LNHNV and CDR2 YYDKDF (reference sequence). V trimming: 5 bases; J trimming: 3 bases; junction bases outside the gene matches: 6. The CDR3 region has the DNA TGTGCCACCAGCGGACTAGCGGAGGGGGACACCGGGGAGCTGTTTTTT. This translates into CATSGLAEGDTGELFF. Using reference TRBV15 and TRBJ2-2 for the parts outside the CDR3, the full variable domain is DAMVIQNPRYQVTQFGKPVTLSCSQTLNHNVMYWYQQKSSQAPKLLFHYYDKDFNNEADTPDNFQSRRPNTSFCFLDIRSPGLGDTAMYLCATSGLAEGDTGELFFGEGSRLTVL.

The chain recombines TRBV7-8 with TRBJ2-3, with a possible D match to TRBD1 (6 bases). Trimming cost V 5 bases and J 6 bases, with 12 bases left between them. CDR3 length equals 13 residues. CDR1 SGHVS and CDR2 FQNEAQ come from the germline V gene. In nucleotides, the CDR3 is TGTGCCAGCAGCGCAAACCAGGGGGATACGCAGTATTTT. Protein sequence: CASSANQGDTQYF.

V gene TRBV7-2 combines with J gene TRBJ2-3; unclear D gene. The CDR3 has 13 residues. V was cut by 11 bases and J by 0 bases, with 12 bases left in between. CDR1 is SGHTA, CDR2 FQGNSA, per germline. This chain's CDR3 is CASSRYSTDTQYF. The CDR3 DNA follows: TGTGCCTCCAGTAGGTATAGCACAGATACGCAGTATTTT.

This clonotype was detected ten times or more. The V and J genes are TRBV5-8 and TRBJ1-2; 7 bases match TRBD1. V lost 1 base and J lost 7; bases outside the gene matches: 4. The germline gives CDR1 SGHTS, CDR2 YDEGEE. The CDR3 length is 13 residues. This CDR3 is CASSLNRGGGYTF. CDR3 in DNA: TGTGCCAGCAGCTTGAACAGGGGAGGTGGCTACACCTTC.

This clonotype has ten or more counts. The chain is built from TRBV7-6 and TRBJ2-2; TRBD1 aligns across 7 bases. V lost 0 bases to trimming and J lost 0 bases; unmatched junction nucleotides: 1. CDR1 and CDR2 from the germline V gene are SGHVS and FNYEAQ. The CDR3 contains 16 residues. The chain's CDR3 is CASSLAGTANTGELFF. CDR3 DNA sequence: TGTGCCAGCAGCTTAGCCGGGACAGCGAACACCGGGGAGCTGTTTTTT.

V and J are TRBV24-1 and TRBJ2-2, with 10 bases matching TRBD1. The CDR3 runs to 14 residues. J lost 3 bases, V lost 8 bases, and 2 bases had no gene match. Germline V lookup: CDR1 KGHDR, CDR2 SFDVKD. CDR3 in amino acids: CATIGTGDTGELFF. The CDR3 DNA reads TGTGCCACCATTGGGACAGGGGACACCGGGGAGCTGTTTTTT.

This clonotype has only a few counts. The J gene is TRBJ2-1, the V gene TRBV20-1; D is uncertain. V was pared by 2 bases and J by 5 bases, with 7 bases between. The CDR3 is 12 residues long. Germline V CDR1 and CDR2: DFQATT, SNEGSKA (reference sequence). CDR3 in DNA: TGCAGTGCTAGAATCCAGGACAATGAGCAGTTCTTC. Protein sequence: CSARIQDNEQFF.

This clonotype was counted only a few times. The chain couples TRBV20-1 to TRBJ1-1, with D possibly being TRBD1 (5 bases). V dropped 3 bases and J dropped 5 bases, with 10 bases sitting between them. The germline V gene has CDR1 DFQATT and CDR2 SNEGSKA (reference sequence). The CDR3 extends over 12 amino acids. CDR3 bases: TGCAGTGCTAGGTTCGAGGGGACTGAAGCTTTCTTT. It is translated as CSARFEGTEAFF.

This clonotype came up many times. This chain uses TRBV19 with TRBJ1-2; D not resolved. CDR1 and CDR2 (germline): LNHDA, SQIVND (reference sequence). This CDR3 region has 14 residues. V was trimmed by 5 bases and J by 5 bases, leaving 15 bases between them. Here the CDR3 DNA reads TGTGCCAGTAGTCCTTACGAGAGAAGGTATGGCTACACCTTC. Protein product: CASSPYERRYGYTF.

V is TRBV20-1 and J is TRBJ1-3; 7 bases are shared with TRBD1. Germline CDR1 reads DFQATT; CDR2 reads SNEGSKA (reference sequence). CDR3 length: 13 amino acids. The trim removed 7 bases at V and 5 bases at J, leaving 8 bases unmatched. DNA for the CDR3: TGCAGTGATACAGGGACAGTAAGAAACACCATATATTTT. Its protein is CSDTGTVRNTIYF.

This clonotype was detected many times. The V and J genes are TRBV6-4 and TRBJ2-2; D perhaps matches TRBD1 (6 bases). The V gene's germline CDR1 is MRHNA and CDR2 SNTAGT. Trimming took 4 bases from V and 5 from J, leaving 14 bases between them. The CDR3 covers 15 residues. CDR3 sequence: CASSALGQGTGELFF. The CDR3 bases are TGTGCCAGCAGTGCGCTGGGGCAGGGGACCGGGGAGCTGTTTTTT.

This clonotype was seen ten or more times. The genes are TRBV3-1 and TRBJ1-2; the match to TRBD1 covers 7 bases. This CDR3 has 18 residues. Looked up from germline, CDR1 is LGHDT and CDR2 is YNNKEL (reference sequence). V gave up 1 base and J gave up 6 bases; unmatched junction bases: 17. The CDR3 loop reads CASSQVRAGTDVTNGYTF. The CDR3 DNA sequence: TGTGCCAGCAGCCAAGTACGGGCAGGGACAGACGTAACGAATGGCTACACCTTC.

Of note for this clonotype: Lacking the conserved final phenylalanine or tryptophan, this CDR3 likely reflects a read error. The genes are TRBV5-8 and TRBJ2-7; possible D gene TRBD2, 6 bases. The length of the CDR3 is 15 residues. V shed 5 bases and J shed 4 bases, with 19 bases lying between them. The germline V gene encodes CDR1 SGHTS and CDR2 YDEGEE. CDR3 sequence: CASSPQRGGLYEQYL. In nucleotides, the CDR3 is TGTGCCAGCAGTCCCCAAAGGGGAGGACTGTACGAGCAGTACCTC.

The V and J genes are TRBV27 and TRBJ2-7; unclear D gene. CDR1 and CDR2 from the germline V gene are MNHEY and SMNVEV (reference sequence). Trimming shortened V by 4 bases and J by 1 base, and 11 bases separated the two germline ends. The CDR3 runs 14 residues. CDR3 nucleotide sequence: TGTGCCAGCAGTTCACCCGTGGTGTCCTACGAGCAGTACTTC. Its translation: CASSSPVVSYEQYF.

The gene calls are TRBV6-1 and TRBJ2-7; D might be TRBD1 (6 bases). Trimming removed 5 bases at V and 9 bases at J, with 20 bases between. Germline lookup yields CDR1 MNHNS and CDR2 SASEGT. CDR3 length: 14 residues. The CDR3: CASSHQDSSEGQYF. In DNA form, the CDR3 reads TGTGCCAGCAGTCACCAGGACAGTTCAGAGGGGCAGTACTTC.

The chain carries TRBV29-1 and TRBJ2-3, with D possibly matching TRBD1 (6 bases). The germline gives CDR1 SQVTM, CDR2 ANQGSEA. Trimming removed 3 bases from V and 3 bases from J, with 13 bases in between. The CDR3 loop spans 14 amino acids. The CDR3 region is CSVETGDRTDTQYF. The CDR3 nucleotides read TGCAGCGTTGAGACGGGCGACAGGACAGATACGCAGTATTTT.

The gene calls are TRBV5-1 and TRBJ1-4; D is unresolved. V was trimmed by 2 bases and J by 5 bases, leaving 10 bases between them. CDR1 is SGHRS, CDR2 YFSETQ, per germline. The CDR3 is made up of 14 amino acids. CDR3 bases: TGCGCCAGCAGCTTTTCTCCTGGCAATGAAAAACTGTTTTTT. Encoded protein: CASSFSPGNEKLFF.

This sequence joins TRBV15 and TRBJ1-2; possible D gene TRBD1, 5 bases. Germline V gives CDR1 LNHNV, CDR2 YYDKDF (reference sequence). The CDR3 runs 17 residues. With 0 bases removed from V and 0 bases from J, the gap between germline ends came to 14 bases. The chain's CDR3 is CATSRDIRDGTNYGYTF. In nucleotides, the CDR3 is TGTGCCACCAGCAGAGATATCCGGGACGGAACTAACTATGGCTACACCTTC.

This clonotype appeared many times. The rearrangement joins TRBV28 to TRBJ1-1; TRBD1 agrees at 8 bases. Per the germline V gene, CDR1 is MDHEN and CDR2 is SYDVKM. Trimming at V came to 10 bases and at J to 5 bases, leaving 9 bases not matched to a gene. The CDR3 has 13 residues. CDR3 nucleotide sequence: TGTGCCACCAAGGCAGGGGGCGAAACTGAAGCTTTCTTT. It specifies CATKAGGETEAFF.

CDR3 protein: CASSIGTRVTDTQYF. The CDR3 bases are TGTGCCAGTAGTATCGGGACTAGAGTCACAGATACGCAGTATTTT. V usage is TRBV19 and J usage is TRBJ2-3, with TRBD2 matching 8 bases. The V gene's germline CDR1 is LNHDA and CDR2 SQIVND (reference sequence). The CDR3 spans 15 residues. Trimming at V came to 3 bases and at J to 2 bases, leaving 4 bases not matched to a gene.

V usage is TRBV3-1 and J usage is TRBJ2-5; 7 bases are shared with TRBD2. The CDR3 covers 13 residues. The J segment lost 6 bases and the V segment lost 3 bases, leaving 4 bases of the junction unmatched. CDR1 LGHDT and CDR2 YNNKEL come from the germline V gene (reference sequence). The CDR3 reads CASSQGRGQTQYF. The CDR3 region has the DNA TGTGCCAGCAGCCAGGGGAGGGGCCAGACCCAGTACTTC.